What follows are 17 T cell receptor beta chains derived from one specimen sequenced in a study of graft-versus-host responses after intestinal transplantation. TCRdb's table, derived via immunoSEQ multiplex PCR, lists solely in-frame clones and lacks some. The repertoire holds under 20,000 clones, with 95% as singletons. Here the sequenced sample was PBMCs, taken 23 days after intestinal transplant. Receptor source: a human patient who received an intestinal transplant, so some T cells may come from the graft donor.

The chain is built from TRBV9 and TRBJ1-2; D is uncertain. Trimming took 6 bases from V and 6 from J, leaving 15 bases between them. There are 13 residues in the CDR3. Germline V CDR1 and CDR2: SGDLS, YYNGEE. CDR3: CASNPGNYHGYTF. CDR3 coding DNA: TGTGCCAGCAATCCGGGGAACTACCATGGCTACACCTTC.

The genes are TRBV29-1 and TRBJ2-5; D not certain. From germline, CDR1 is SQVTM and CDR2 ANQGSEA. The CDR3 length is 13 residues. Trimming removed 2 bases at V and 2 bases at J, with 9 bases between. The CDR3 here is CSVEFWEQETQYF. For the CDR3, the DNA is TGCAGCGTTGAATTTTGGGAACAAGAGACCCAGTACTTC.

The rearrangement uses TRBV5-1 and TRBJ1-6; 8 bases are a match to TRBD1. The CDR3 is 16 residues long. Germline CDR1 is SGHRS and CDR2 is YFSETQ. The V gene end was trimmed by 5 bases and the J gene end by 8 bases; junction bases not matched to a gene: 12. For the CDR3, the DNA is TGCGCCAGCAGTCAGGACAGGGCTTTTTTTGATTCACCCCTCCACTTT. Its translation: CASSQDRAFFDSPLHF.

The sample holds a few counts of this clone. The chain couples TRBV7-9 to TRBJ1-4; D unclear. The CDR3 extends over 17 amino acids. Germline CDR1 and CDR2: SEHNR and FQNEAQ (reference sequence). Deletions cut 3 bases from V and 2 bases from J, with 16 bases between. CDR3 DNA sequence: TGTGCCAGCAGCTTCGCGGGTCCCCCAGAGACTAATGAAAAACTGTTTTTT. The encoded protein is CASSFAGPPETNEKLFF.

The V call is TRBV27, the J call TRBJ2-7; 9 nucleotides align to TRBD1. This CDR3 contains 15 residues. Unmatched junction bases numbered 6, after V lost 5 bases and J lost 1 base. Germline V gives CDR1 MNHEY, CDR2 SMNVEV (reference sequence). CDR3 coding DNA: TGTGCCAGCAGTCCCGGGACAGGGTGGTCCTACGAGCAGTACTTC. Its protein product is CASSPGTGWSYEQYF.

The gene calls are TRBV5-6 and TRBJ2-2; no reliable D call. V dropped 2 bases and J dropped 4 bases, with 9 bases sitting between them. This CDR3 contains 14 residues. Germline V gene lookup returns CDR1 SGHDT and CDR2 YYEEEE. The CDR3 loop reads CASSFGPSTGELFF. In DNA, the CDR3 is TGTGCCAGCAGCTTCGGGCCCAGCACCGGGGAGCTGTTTTTT.

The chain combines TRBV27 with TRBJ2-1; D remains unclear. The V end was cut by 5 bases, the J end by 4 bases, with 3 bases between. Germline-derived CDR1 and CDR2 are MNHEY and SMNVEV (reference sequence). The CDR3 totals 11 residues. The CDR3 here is CASSAYNEQFF. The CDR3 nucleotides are TGTGCCAGCAGTGCATACAATGAGCAGTTCTTC.

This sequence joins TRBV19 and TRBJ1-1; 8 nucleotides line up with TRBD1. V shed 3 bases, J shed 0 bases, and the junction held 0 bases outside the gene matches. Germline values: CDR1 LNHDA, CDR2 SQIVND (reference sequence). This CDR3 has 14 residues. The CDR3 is CASSMGQVNTEAFF. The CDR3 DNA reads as TGTGCCAGTAGTATGGGACAGGTGAACACTGAAGCTTTCTTT.

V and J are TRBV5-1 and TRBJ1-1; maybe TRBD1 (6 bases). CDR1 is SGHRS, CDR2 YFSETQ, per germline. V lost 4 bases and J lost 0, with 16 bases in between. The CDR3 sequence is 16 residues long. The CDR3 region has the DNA TGCGCCAGCAGCCCGAACTACAGGGAAGTGAACACTGAAGCTTTCTTT. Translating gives CASSPNYREVNTEAFF.

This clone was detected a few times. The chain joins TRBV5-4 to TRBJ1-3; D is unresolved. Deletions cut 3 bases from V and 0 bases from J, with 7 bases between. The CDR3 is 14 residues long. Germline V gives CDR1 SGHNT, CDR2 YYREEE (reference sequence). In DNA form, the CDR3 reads TGTGCCAGCAGCTCCGGGCACTCTGGAAACACCATATATTTT. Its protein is CASSSGHSGNTIYF.

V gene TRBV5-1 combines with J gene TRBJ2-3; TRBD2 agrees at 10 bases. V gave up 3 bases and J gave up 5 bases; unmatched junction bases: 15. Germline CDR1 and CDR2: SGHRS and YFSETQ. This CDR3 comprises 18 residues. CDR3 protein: CASSSYLSSGSYQDTQYF. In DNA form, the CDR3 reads TGCGCCAGCAGCTCGTACCTGTCTAGCGGGAGTTATCAAGATACGCAGTATTTT.

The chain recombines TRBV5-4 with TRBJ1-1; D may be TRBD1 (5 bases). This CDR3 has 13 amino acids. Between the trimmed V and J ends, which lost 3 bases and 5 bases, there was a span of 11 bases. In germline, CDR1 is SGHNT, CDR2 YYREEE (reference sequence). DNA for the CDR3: TGTGCCAGCAGCTGGGGGGGAACGACTGAAGCTTTCTTT. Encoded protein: CASSWGGTTEAFF.

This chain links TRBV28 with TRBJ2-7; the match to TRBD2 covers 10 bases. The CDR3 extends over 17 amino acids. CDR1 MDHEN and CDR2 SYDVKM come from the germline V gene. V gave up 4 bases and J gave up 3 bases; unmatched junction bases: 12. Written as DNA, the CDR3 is TGTGCCAGCAGTTCATCCGGGGGACTAGCGAAGCACTACGAGCAGTACTTC. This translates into CASSSSGGLAKHYEQYF.

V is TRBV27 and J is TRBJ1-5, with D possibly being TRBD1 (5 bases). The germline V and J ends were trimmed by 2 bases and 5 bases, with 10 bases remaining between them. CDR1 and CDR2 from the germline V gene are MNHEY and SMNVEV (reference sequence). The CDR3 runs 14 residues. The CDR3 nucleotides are TGTGCCAGCAGTTTAAGGGGCGGGTATCAGCCCCAGCATTTT. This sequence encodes CASSLRGGYQPQHF.

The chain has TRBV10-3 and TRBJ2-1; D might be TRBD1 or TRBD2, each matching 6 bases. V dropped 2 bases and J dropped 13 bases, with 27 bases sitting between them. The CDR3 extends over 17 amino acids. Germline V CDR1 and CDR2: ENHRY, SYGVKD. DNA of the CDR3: TGTGCCATCAGTGAGACCCCGGGGGCAGCGAAAATAAGCCGTCAGTTCTTC. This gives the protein CAISETPGAAKISRQFF.

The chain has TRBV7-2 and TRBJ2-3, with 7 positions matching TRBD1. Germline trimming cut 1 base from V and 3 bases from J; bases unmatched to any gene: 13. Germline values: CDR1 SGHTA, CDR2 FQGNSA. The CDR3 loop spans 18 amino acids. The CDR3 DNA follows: TGTGCCAGCAGCTTAGTCGACCTCGACAGGGTCGAGACAGATACGCAGTATTTT. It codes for CASSLVDLDRVETDTQYF.

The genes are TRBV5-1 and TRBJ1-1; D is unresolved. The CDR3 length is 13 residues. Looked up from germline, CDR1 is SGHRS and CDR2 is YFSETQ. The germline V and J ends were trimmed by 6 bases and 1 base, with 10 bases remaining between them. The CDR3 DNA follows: TGCGCCAGCAAGGGCGAACCGAACACTGAAGCTTTCTTT. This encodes CASKGEPNTEAFF.